This note documents a single TCR beta chain sequence. This sample is part of a study of T cell changes during pregnancy in multiple sclerosis. TCRdb's copy holds only in-frame clones and misses some; the assay was immunoSEQ multiplex PCR. The table has about 93,000 clones, 90% to 95% seen once; the top ten hold over 1.5%. In germline, CDR1 is SEHNR, CDR2 FQNEAQ (reference sequence). The CDR3 length is 13 residues. V was cut by 3 bases and J by 5 bases, with 7 bases left in between. The chain couples TRBV7-9 to TRBJ2-2; D remains unclear. The sample here was peripheral blood, taken after pregnancy. This TCR was recovered from a female donor in good health, enrolled as a control in a pregnancy study. In DNA form, the CDR3 reads TGTGCCAGCAGCTTTTCACAGACCGGGGAGCTGTTTTTT. Translation gives CASSFSQTGELFF.